This T cell receptor beta chain was sequenced for a study of cytomegalovirus exposure and HLA in healthy donors. Notes on the study in general: Roughly even sequencing depth across donors was the assumption behind the presence/absence analyses. High sensitivity and specificity were reportedly achieved when the classifier diagnosed cytomegalovirus status. As confirmed in vitro, a few CMV-associated chains were specific for CMV antigens.

About this clone: Its specificity is unknown.

Deletions cut 1 base from V and 10 bases from J, with 12 bases between. Germline values: CDR1 SGHRS, CDR2 YFSETQ. There are 13 residues in the CDR3. A multiplex PCR was run with 60 Vbeta primers and 13 Jbeta primers. In the authors' workflow: Per a later analysis, the number of unique TCR beta chains was roughly 87 million, of which around 9.9 million were shared. This table comes from immunoSEQ multiplex PCR, and its TCRdb copy is limited to in-frame clones, with some not included. V and J calls and clone size are copied from that table; D and trimming were computed from the DNA. In the table there are approximately 170,000 clones, approximately 81% of which are singletons.

The V call is TRBV5-1, the J call TRBJ2-1; perhaps TRBD2 as D (5 bases). The TCR sequence derives from a man in his fifties in good health and CMV-seropositive. The sample consisted of PBMCs. The CDR3 nucleotides read TGCGCCAGCAGCTTGATGGAAGGAGGCGAGCAGTTCTTC. Its protein product is CASSLMEGGEQFF.